This record looks at one T cell receptor (beta chain) sequence and its context. This specimen belongs to a study of blood T cell repertoires in COVID-19. Study summary: Italy, Spain and the United States were the sources of the convalescent and acute COVID-19 samples. The cDNA or gDNA used as material had been derived from T cells, B-cell-depleted T cells, or PBMCs.

The germline CDR1 and CDR2 sequences are SNHLY and FYNNEI. The CDR3 is 16 residues long. The V segment lost 6 bases and the J segment 11 bases; nucleotides outside the gene matches: 11. Some clones are missing from TCRdb's copy, which holds only in-frame ones; the method was immunoSEQ multiplex PCR. The data show fewer than 85,000 clones, with about 88% seen just once and approximately 10% held by the top ten. The V gene is TRBV2, the J gene TRBJ2-1; the match to TRBD2 covers 15 bases. The origin of this receptor is a human donor in a cohort sampled during active COVID-19. Sequenced input: peripheral blood. The DNA of the CDR3 is TGTGCCAGCAGGAGACGGACTAGCGGGGGGGCCGATAAGCAGTTCTTC. Amino acids: CASRRRTSGGADKQFF.